The clone carrying this T cell receptor beta chain was observed many times. Its target is not known. The data originate from a study of naive and memory T cell subsets. Whole-study results and caveats: A clonotype means one alpha or beta sequence, not an alpha/beta pair.

V lost 0 bases to trimming and J lost 5 bases, with 12 bases between them. Germline-derived CDR1 and CDR2 are MNHEY and SVGAGI. This CDR3 comprises 15 residues. Both TRBC1 and TRBC2 were covered by a beta constant-region primer of two equimolar oligonucleotides. Four rounds of PCR amplified the ligated cDNA using nested alpha and beta constant-region primers plus SP2. In TCRdb, the UMI-ligation and nested PCR reads were re-called with MiXCR into one record per CDR3 protein. There are just over 80,000 distinct CDR3 sequences in the sample; over 9% occur only once, and less than 1.5% lies in the top ten.

The specimen sequenced was naive CD8+ T cells from blood. This chain uses TRBV6-5 with TRBJ2-3; D is ambiguous. The receptor was derived from a human donor in good health. This CDR3 reads CASSYSGGMGDTQYF. CDR3 DNA sequence: TGTGCCAGCAGTTACTCGGGCGGAATGGGAGATACGCAGTATTTT.